This TCR beta chain emerged from a study of response to subunit inactivated influenza vaccine. CDR1 is LGHNA and CDR2 is YNFKEQ in the germline V gene. The CDR3 is 15 amino acids. Trimming took 0 bases from V and 3 from J, leaving 10 bases between them. TCRdb re-called the RT-PCR reads through MiXCR, storing one row per CDR3 protein. This sample has about 570,000 distinct CDR3 sequences, with roughly 12% found just once. The sample was also linked to a second study, of T cells expressing NK-cell markers. That paper notes: Making the TCR beta cDNA relied on 5'RACE template switching with UMIs. The authors sequenced eight donors, of whom seven were HCMV-seropositive and one was seronegative. An anti-gamma-delta TCR antibody restricted sorting to alpha-beta TCR T cells in several experiments. For a handful of donors, these clonotypes were likewise the leading ones in the CD3+CD56-NKG2C+ fraction.

The chain links TRBV4-2 to TRBJ2-3; D is uncertain. The receptor was isolated from a man in his forties or fifties who received an inactivated influenza vaccine. This sample comprised PBMCs from blood, obtained on the day of vaccination. The CDR3 here is CASSQDAATTDTQYF. In DNA form, the CDR3 reads TGTGCCAGCAGCCAAGATGCGGCTACTACAGATACGCAGTATTTT.